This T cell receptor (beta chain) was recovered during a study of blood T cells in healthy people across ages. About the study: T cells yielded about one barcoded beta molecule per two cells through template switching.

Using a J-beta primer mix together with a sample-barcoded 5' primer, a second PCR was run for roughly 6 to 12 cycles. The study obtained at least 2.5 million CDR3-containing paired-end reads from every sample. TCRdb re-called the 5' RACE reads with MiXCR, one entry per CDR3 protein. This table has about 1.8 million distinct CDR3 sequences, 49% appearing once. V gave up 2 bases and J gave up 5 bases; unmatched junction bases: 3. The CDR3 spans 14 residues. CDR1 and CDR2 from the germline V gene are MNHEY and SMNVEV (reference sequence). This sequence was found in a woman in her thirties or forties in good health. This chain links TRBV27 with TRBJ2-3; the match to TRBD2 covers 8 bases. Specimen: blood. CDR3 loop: CASSLRGGQDTQYF. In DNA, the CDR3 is TGTGCCAGCAGTTTACGGGGGGGACAAGATACGCAGTATTTT.